This T cell receptor beta chain is from a study of T cells in tuberculosis. Study as a whole: Sequenced TCRs come from CD1B-GMM tetramer-binding T cells. In South Africa, adults with active tuberculosis were compared with IGRA-negative and latently infected IGRA-positive adolescents.

Here immunoSEQ multiplex PCR was the method, and the copy in TCRdb shows in-frame clones only, minus some. This sample has roughly 35,000 clones, with roughly 93% found just once. Whole-study results and caveats: Active tuberculosis patients had shorter CDR3-alpha; the beta difference was nonsignificant.

Remarks on this clone: Its matching antigen is unknown.

The CDR3 contains 15 residues. Germline CDR1 LNHDA, CDR2 SQIVND (reference sequence). Trimming left V 2 bases short and J 6 bases short, with 14 bases between. This TCR derives from a donor aged 10 to 29 with latent tuberculosis or without tuberculosis infection. Some clones in this sample may be carry-over from other donors' samples. The chain recombines TRBV19 with TRBJ2-1; D might be TRBD1 (6 bases). Specimen: PBMCs. CDR3 in amino acids: CASSITGILSNEQFF. The CDR3 nucleotides are TGTGCCAGTAGTATAACAGGGATTCTCAGCAATGAGCAGTTCTTC.